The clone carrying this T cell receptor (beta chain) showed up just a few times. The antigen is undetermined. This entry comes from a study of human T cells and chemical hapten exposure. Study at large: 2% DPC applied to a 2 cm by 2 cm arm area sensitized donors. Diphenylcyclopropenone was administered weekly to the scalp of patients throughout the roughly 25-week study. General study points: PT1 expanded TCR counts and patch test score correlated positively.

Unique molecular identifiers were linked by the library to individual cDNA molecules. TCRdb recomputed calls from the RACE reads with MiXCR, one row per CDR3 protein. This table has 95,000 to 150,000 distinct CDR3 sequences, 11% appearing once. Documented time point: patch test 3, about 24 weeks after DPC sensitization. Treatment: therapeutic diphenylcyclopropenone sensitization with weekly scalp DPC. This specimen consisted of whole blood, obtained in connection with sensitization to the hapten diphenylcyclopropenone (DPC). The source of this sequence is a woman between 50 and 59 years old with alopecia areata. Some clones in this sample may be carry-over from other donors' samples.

As DNA, the CDR3 is TGTGCCAGCGGAGGGGGGATCGGTCGTGACACCGGGGAGCTGTTTTTT. This gives the protein CASGGGIGRDTGELFF. The V call is TRBV11-2, the J call TRBJ2-2; the D gene could be TRBD1 or TRBD2 (6 bases each). The CDR3 spans 16 residues. Germline CDR1 and CDR2: SGHAT and FQNNGV. The germline V and J ends were trimmed by 8 bases and 3 bases, with 19 bases remaining between them.